One and the same sample provided the 9 T cell receptor beta chains below, sequenced in a study of CD8+CD57+ T cells in acquired aplastic anemia. Genomic DNA provided the template from which TCR beta VDJ and CDR3 profiles were obtained. TCRdb itself ran the reads through MiXCR, one entry per CDR3 protein. This table has more than 150,000 distinct CDR3 sequences, 45% to 50% appearing once. The sample consisted of sorted CD4+, CD8+, or CD8+CD57+ T cells (not recorded which) from PBMCs. Receptor source: a human donor in good health.

This clonotype was seen more than once but under ten times. The chain uses TRBV10-3 and TRBJ1-5; no definite D call. V lost 3 bases and J 7 bases, leaving 10 bases between the germline ends. The CDR3 has 13 amino acids. Germline V gives CDR1 ENHRY, CDR2 SYGVKD. The CDR3 spells CAISESLEQPQHF. The CDR3 nucleotides read TGTGCCATCAGTGAAAGCCTTGAGCAGCCCCAGCATTTT.

This clonotype was counted ten times or more. The V and J genes are TRBV2 and TRBJ2-4; D ambiguous. Germline CDR1 reads SNHLY; CDR2 reads FYNNEI. This CDR3 is 14 amino acids long. V lost 8 bases and J 0 bases, leaving 11 bases between the germline ends. DNA of the CDR3: TGTGCCAGCCGGGCCACCCTAGCCAAAAACATTCAGTACTTC. This encodes CASRATLAKNIQYF.

This clonotype came up many times. V gene TRBV15 combines with J gene TRBJ1-5, with D maybe TRBD1 (6 bases). CDR3 length equals 15 residues. Deletions cut 0 bases from V and 9 bases from J, with 15 bases between. Germline-derived CDR1 and CDR2 are LNHNV and YYDKDF (reference sequence). CDR3 bases: TGTGCCACCAGCAGAGAAAGAGGGGGGATTTGGCCCCAGCATTTT. Its translation is CATSRERGGIWPQHF.

This clonotype was seen a handful of times. A much larger clone differs by one base, so this may be a read error. This rearrangement joins TRBV14 to TRBJ2-7; TRBD2 matches at 7 bases. V lost 1 base and J lost 8; bases outside the gene matches: 5. The CDR3 is 13 amino acids. The V gene's germline CDR1 is SGHDN and CDR2 FVKESK. In nucleotides, the CDR3 is TGTGCCAGCAGCCAAGGAGCGGGGCACAAGCAGTACTTC. It translates to CASSQGAGHKQYF.

This clonotype was counted at least ten times. This chain connects TRBV7-2 to TRBJ1-4, with D unresolved. There are 13 residues in the CDR3. V was cut by 1 base and J by 6 bases, with 6 bases left in between. Germline CDR1 and CDR2: SGHTA and FQGNSA. For the CDR3, the DNA is TGTGCCAGCAGCTTAGTGGCAGATGAAAAACTGTTTTTT. Translation: CASSLVADEKLFF. Full variable domain (remainder filled in from reference TRBV7-2 and TRBJ1-4): GAGVSQSPSNKVTEKGKDVELRCDPISGHTALYWYRQSLGQGLEFLIYFQGNSAPDKSGLPSDRFSAERTGGSVSTLTIQRTQQEDSAVYLCASSLVADEKLFFGSGTQLSVL.

This clonotype was counted at least ten times. This rearrangement joins TRBV4-1 to TRBJ2-7; D perhaps matches TRBD2 (6 bases). This CDR3 spans 15 amino acids. Germline V gene sequence: CDR1 MGHRA, CDR2 YSYEKL. Trimming cost V 0 bases and J 4 bases, with 13 bases left between them. The CDR3 sequence is CASSQETSRIYEQYF. DNA for the CDR3: TGCGCCAGCAGCCAAGAAACTAGCCGGATTTACGAGCAGTACTTC.

The gene calls are TRBV12-3 or TRBV12-4 and TRBJ1-1; D is unclear. The CDR3 covers 13 residues. The ends were cut back, 2 bases at V and 3 bases at J, with 7 bases in the middle. The CDR3 protein is CASSLREYTEAFF. The CDR3 DNA follows: TGTGCCAGCAGTTTACGGGAATACACTGAAGCTTTCTTT.

Turning to this clonotype: At one boundary the junction diverges from the germline segment, which might be a read error. The CDR3: CASTERQTYEQYF. For the CDR3, the DNA is TGTGCCAGCACTGAAAGACAGACCTACGAGCAGTACTTC. The chain has TRBV2 and TRBJ2-7; maybe TRBD1 (5 bases). This CDR3 has 13 amino acids. Germline V lookup: CDR1 SNHLY, CDR2 FYNNEI.

V gene TRBV2 combines with J gene TRBJ2-3, with 10 bases lining up with TRBD2. V shed 3 bases, J shed 2 bases, and the junction held 11 bases outside the gene matches. Germline V gives CDR1 SNHLY, CDR2 FYNNEI. The CDR3 contains 18 residues. The CDR3 nucleotides read TGTGCCAGCAGTGATAGTGGGCTAGCGGGGGTCACCACAGATACGCAGTATTTT. It codes for CASSDSGLAGVTTDTQYF.